The 18 T cell receptor beta chains below all came from one sample that was sequenced in a study of identifying expanded T cells in peripheral blood. The protocol was immunoSEQ multiplex PCR, while the TCRdb copy is restricted to in-frame clones and leaves out a portion. The sample lists about 130,000 clones; 80% to 90% were seen once. Sequenced material: blood. Receptors were obtained from a person aged 18-70 years in good health.

The rearrangement joins TRBV6-1 to TRBJ2-7; 8 bases are shared with TRBD1. Trimming took 4 bases from V and 4 from J; bases not matched to a gene: 18. The CDR3 contains 18 residues. Germline assignment: CDR1 MNHNS and CDR2 SASEGT. The CDR3 spells CASSVSLRDRSSGYEQYF. The CDR3 nucleotides read TGTGCCAGCAGTGTTTCCCTCCGGGACAGGAGTTCGGGGTACGAGCAGTACTTC.

This clone was detected a few times. V gene TRBV18 combines with J gene TRBJ2-7; D is unclear. V lost 3 bases, J lost 5 bases, and 8 bases lay in between. Per germline, CDR1 KGHSH and CDR2 LQKENI. The CDR3 is made up of 12 amino acids. The CDR3 bases are TGTGCCAGCTCACCTAAGCAGAACGAGCAGTACTTC. It is translated as CASSPKQNEQYF.

V usage is TRBV6-1 and J usage is TRBJ2-3, with 8 bases identical to TRBD2. V was pared by 6 bases and J by 1 base, with 3 bases of the junction left unmatched. The CDR3 has 14 residues. Germline CDR1 reads MNHNS; CDR2 reads SASEGT. This CDR3 is CASRTGGGTDTQYF. CDR3 nucleotide sequence: TGTGCCAGCAGGACGGGGGGGGGCACAGATACGCAGTATTTT.

This chain uses TRBV27 with TRBJ1-2; possibly TRBD1 for D (6 bases). The CDR3 extends over 15 amino acids. Per the germline V gene, CDR1 is MNHEY and CDR2 is SMNVEV (reference sequence). The V and J ends lost 8 bases and 4 bases respectively, with 20 bases between them. CDR3 nucleotides: TGTGCCAGCCACCCCGGGGGGCGGCCTGGCTATGGCTACACCTTC. Encoded protein: CASHPGGRPGYGYTF.

This chain uses TRBV6-5 with TRBJ2-2; TRBD1 is a possible D gene (6 bases). The CDR3 totals 14 residues. Germline-derived CDR1 and CDR2 are MNHEY and SVGAGI. Trimming stripped 7 bases from V and 2 bases from J, with 11 bases between. CDR3 sequence (DNA): TGTGCCAGCACCGAGGACAGTAACACCGGGGAGCTGTTTTTT. Protein: CASTEDSNTGELFF.

The V call is TRBV6-4, the J call TRBJ1-1, with 7 bases matching TRBD1. With V trimmed by 3 bases and J by 3 bases, 4 bases remained unmatched. The length of the CDR3 is 14 residues. The V gene's germline CDR1 is MRHNA and CDR2 SNTAGT. CDR3: CASSETGTDTEAFF. Written as DNA, the CDR3 is TGTGCCAGCAGTGAAACCGGGACAGACACTGAAGCTTTCTTT.

This chain joins TRBV2 and TRBJ1-5; D unresolved. CDR3 size: 15 residues. Per the germline V gene, CDR1 is SNHLY and CDR2 is FYNNEI. V lost 5 bases and J 5 bases, leaving 16 bases between the germline ends. As DNA, the CDR3 is TGTGCCAGCAGTCCAAGACGGGAGGGCTATCAGCCCCAGCATTTT. Translating gives CASSPRREGYQPQHF. The full variable domain, its missing parts supplied by reference TRBV2 and TRBJ1-5, is EPEVTQTPSHQVTQMGQEVILRCVPISNHLYFYWYRQILGQKVEFLVSFYNNEISEKSEIFDDQFSVERPDGSNFTLKIRSTKLEDSAMYFCASSPRREGYQPQHFGDGTRLSIL.

V and J are TRBV5-1 and TRBJ2-3; no clear D. Germline V CDR1 and CDR2: SGHRS, YFSETQ. CDR3 size: 15 residues. Trimming shortened V by 4 bases and J by 2 bases, and 14 bases separated the two germline ends. The CDR3 sequence: CASSPHAEPTDTQYF. CDR3 in DNA: TGCGCCAGCAGCCCGCACGCGGAACCCACAGATACGCAGTATTTT.

The V and J genes are TRBV18 and TRBJ1-1, with D possibly being TRBD1 (5 bases). The CDR3 has 14 residues. Trimming cost V 4 bases and J 2 bases, with 11 bases left between them. Germline V gene lookup returns CDR1 KGHSH and CDR2 LQKENI. In DNA, the CDR3 is TGTGCCAGCTCACTTGGGACCCTTAACACTGAAGCTTTCTTT. Its protein product is CASSLGTLNTEAFF.

Notes on this clone: A read error may produce the germline difference seen at one junction end. The V call is TRBV7-4, the J call TRBJ1-2; maybe TRBD1 (5 bases). Germline V gives CDR1 SGHVT, CDR2 SQSDAQ. The CDR3 length is 16 residues. The CDR3 region has the DNA TGCGCCAGCAGCCGACAAACTTCGGGGGTAGTAAGGGGCTACACCTTC. It codes for CASSRQTSGVVRGYTF.

For the CDR3, the DNA is TGTGCCAGCTCACCCAACGGAGACATGAACACTGAAGCTTTCTTT. Its translation: CASSPNGDMNTEAFF. The rearrangement links TRBV18 to TRBJ1-1, with D unresolved. V lost 3 bases, J lost 0 bases, and 11 bases lay in between. This CDR3 comprises 15 residues. Germline V gene lookup returns CDR1 KGHSH and CDR2 LQKENI.

V and J are TRBV19 and TRBJ2-5; perhaps D is TRBD1 or TRBD2 (5 bases each). Germline CDR1 is LNHDA and CDR2 is SQIVND (reference sequence). Trimming stripped 4 bases from V and 5 bases from J, with 11 bases between. This CDR3 is built from 13 residues. The CDR3 sequence: CASSTQGVETQYF. The CDR3 DNA follows: TGTGCCAGTAGTACCCAGGGAGTTGAGACCCAGTACTTC.

The chain employs TRBV14 and TRBJ1-1, with D unclear. CDR1 and CDR2 (germline): SGHDN, FVKESK. CDR3 length equals 14 residues. Trimming left V 7 bases short and J 2 bases short, with 14 bases between. Written as DNA, the CDR3 is TGTGCCAGCACCAAGGGCCTCGCCAACACTGAAGCTTTCTTT. Protein product: CASTKGLANTEAFF.

Comment on this clone: Different DNA sequences within this sample yield the same CDR3. This chain links TRBV28 with TRBJ2-7; D unresolved. Germline V lookup: CDR1 MDHEN, CDR2 SYDVKM. The ends were cut back, 1 base at V and 2 bases at J, with 3 bases in the middle. CDR3 size: 12 residues. The CDR3 reads CASSLSTYEQYF. The CDR3 DNA is TGTGCCAGCAGTTTATCGACCTACGAGCAGTACTTC.

The chain links TRBV6-1 to TRBJ1-2, with D maybe TRBD1 (6 bases). The CDR3 is 16 amino acids. Germline values: CDR1 MNHNS, CDR2 SASEGT. Trimming cost V 0 bases and J 4 bases, with 15 bases left between them. As DNA, the CDR3 is TGTGCCAGCAGTGAAGCATATGGGGGCGTAGGCTATGGCTACACCTTC. It codes for CASSEAYGGVGYGYTF.

The CDR3 DNA follows: TGTGCCTGGAGTATCGTCGGAACCTCTGGAAACACCATATATTTT. Translated, it gives CAWSIVGTSGNTIYF. This chain uses TRBV30 with TRBJ1-3; no firm D call. CDR3 length: 15 amino acids. Trimming shortened V by 2 bases and J by 0 bases, and 11 bases separated the two germline ends. Germline CDR1 GTSNPN, CDR2 SVGIG (reference sequence). Looking up the rest from reference TRBV30 and TRBJ1-3 gives the full variable domain: SQTIHQWPATLVQPVGSPLSLECTVEGTSNPNLYWYRQAAGRGLQLLFYSVGIGQISSEVPQNLSASRPQDRQFILSSKKLLLSDSGFYLCAWSIVGTSGNTIYFGEGSWLTVV.

The CDR3 loop is CASSQTGPMGYTF. In DNA form, the CDR3 reads TGTGCCAGCAGCCAAACCGGCCCCATGGGCTACACCTTC. The J gene is TRBJ1-2, the V gene TRBV7-9; D call uncertain. V was pared by 5 bases and J by 8 bases, with 15 bases between. The germline gives CDR1 SEHNR, CDR2 FQNEAQ (reference sequence). The CDR3 has 13 amino acids.

For the CDR3, the DNA is TGTGCCAGCTCACCAGGCTCCTATAATTCACCCCTCCACTTT. Translating it yields CASSPGSYNSPLHF. The chain couples TRBV18 to TRBJ1-6; D not resolved. CDR1 is KGHSH, CDR2 LQKENI, per germline. CDR3 length equals 14 residues. Trimming took 2 bases from V and 0 from J, leaving 2 bases between them.